The rows below give T cell receptor beta chains drawn from one sample of a study of molecular identifiers for immune sequencing clone quantification. TCRdb reanalysed the PCR reads using MiXCR and keeps one entry per CDR3 protein. In the table there are 490,000 or so distinct CDR3 sequences, under 30% of which are singletons. Sequenced sample: naive CD8+ T cells from blood, with Jurkat cell RNA spiked in. Receptors originate from a human donor in good health. Some libraries in this study had Jurkat cell RNA spiked in. CDR3s include the opening cysteine and the closing phenylalanine or tryptophan. A D gene is named only where the DNA matches it firmly. Some rows mark clone size as missing; the rest say once, few, many or name a class of expanded clone.

V gene	D gene	J gene	clone size	CDR3 protein	CDR3 DNA
TRBV24-1	TRBD1	TRBJ1-1	.	CATSDIPGTGGLTEAFF	TGTGCCACCAGTGATATCCCCGGGACAGGGGGCCTCACTGAAGCTTTCTTT
TRBV6-1	TRBD2	TRBJ2-7	few	CASSDGLAGGGEQYF	TGTGCCAGCAGCGACGGACTAGCGGGAGGCGGCGAGCAGTACTTC
TRBV9	.	TRBJ1-2	many	CASSPQDRTNYGYTF	TGTGCCAGCAGCCCCCAGGACCGAACTAACTATGGCTACACCTTC
TRBV6-5	TRBD2	TRBJ2-3	few	CASSYHSGDSTDTQYF	TGTGCCAGCAGTTACCATAGCGGGGATAGCACAGATACGCAGTATTTT
TRBV12-3/TRBV12-4	.	TRBJ1-5	few	CASSIHRDSNQPQHF	TGTGCCAGCAGTATCCACAGGGATAGCAATCAGCCCCAGCATTTT
TRBV19	TRBD1	TRBJ2-1	.	CASRGGVVGYNEQFF	TGTGCCAGTAGAGGGGGCGTGGTCGGGTACAATGAGCAGTTCTTC
TRBV28	.	TRBJ2-7	.	CASISPGVPYEQYF	TGTGCCAGCATCTCGCCGGGGGTCCCCTACGAGCAGTACTTC
TRBV5-3	.	TRBJ1-5	.	CASRQVGISWPQHF	TGTGCCAGCAGGCAAGTAGGTATCAGCTGGCCCCAGCATTTT
TRBV20-1	TRBD1	TRBJ1-1	many	CSARDSGTGLNTEAFF	TGCAGTGCTAGAGATTCAGGGACAGGGTTGAACACTGAAGCTTTCTTT
TRBV4-3	.	TRBJ2-1	few	CASSQDWTGTYNEQFF	TGCGCCAGCAGCCAAGATTGGACCGGAACTTACAATGAGCAGTTCTTC
TRBV20-1	.	TRBJ2-7	.	CSAAGGHQYF	TGCAGTGCTGCCGGGGGGCATCAATACTTC
TRBV7-9	.	TRBJ2-2	many	CASVRLANTGELFF	TGTGCCAGCGTGCGACTCGCGAACACCGGGGAGCTGTTTTTT
TRBV29-1	TRBD1	TRBJ1-1	.	CGVDGDSLNTEAFF	TGCGGCGTTGACGGGGACAGTTTGAACACTGAAGCTTTCTTT
TRBV7-8	.	TRBJ2-1	many	CASSSPPEVGEQFF	TGTGCCAGCAGCTCCCCCCCAGAGGTGGGGGAGCAGTTCTTC
TRBV23-1	.	TRBJ1-4	.	CASSHHGLEKLFF	TGCGCCAGCAGTCATCATGGACTGGAAAAACTGTTTTTT
TRBV19	.	TRBJ1-5	few	CASSIGIGANQPQHF	TGTGCCAGTAGTATAGGAATAGGGGCAAATCAGCCCCAGCATTTT
TRBV5-3	TRBD1	TRBJ1-2	.	CASSLTGRSDGYTF	TGTGCCAGCAGCTTGACAGGGAGAAGTGATGGCTACACCTTC
TRBV5-4	.	TRBJ1-1	many	CASGVAGTEAFF	TGTGCCAGCGGCGTCGCGGGAACTGAAGCTTTCTTT
TRBV12-3/TRBV12-4	.	TRBJ1-1	many	CASSSQVSEAFF	TGTGCCAGCAGTTCCCAGGTTTCTGAAGCTTTCTTT
TRBV20-1	.	TRBJ1-3	.	CSALKRGAAGNTIYF	TGCAGTGCCCTCAAGCGGGGGGCTGCTGGAAACACCATATATTTT
TRBV2	.	TRBJ1-1	many	CASSGKQLNTEAFF	TGTGCCAGCAGTGGTAAACAGTTGAACACTGAAGCTTTCTTT
TRBV28	TRBD1	TRBJ2-7	many	CASSSGQSYEQYF	TGCGCCAGCAGCTCGGGACAGTCCTACGAGCAGTACTTC
TRBV9	.	TRBJ2-7	few	CASSWSTYEQYF	TGTGCCAGCAGCTGGTCCACATACGAGCAGTACTTC
TRBV6-5	.	TRBJ2-3	many	CASSYGATDTQYF	TGTGCCAGCAGTTACGGGGCCACAGATACGCAGTATTTT
TRBV5-1	.	TRBJ1-5	.	CASSLEAESVNQPQHF	TGCGCCAGCAGCTTGGAGGCAGAAAGCGTCAATCAGCCCCAGCATTTT
TRBV28	TRBD1	TRBJ2-5	.	CASSRDRGIGETQYF	TGTGCCAGCAGTCGGGACAGGGGGATCGGGGAGACCCAGTACTTC
TRBV13	.	TRBJ1-5	many	CASSLKGISNQPQHF	TGTGCCAGCAGCTTAAAGGGGATAAGCAATCAGCCCCAGCATTTT
TRBV20-1	TRBD2	TRBJ2-3	.	CSASDLAGSTDTQYF	TGCAGTGCTAGTGATCTAGCGGGAAGCACAGATACGCAGTATTTT
TRBV7-9	TRBD1	TRBJ2-2	many	CASSPRTGENTGELFF	TGTGCCAGCAGCCCTCGGACAGGGGAGAACACCGGGGAGCTGTTTTTT
TRBV6-5	TRBD1	TRBJ2-7	.	CASSYSPGGNEQYF	TGTGCCAGCAGTTACTCGCCAGGGGGCAACGAGCAGTACTTC
TRBV29-1	TRBD1	TRBJ2-7	many	CSVRNRGQTYEQYF	TGCAGCGTGCGAAACAGGGGGCAAACCTACGAGCAGTACTTC
TRBV3-1	TRBD2	TRBJ2-7	.	CASSQLIGLATYEQYF	TGTGCCAGCAGCCAACTTATAGGACTAGCGACCTACGAGCAGTACTTC
TRBV9	.	TRBJ1-6	many	CASSVDGGSPLHF	TGTGCCAGCAGCGTCGACGGGGGCTCACCCCTCCACTTT
TRBV6-6	.	TRBJ2-6	few	CASSYLLTPHLSGANVLTF	TGTGCCAGCAGTTACCTTTTAACTCCACACCTCTCTGGGGCCAACGTCCTGACTTTC
TRBV27	TRBD1	TRBJ1-1	few	CASRNLYRGRGTEAFF	TGTGCCAGCAGGAACCTTTACAGGGGTAGGGGGACTGAAGCTTTCTTT
TRBV27	TRBD2	TRBJ2-1	.	CASSLIFGSGSAGDNEQFF	TGTGCCAGCAGTTTAATTTTCGGGAGCGGGAGCGCTGGGGACAATGAGCAGTTCTTC
TRBV10-3	.	TRBJ1-1	once	CAISEGETEAFF	TGTGCCATCAGTGAAGGGGAAACTGAAGCTTTCTTT
TRBV9	.	TRBJ2-3	many	CASSDTDTQYF	TGTGCCAGCAGCGACACAGATACGCAGTATTTT
TRBV21-1	.	TRBJ1-1	few	CASSKAGRDTKAFF	TGTGCCAGCAGCAAAGCGGGTCGAGATACCAAAGCTTTCTTT
TRBV6-2/TRBV6-3	.	TRBJ2-1	.	CASSYGDEQLF	TGTGCCAGCAGTTACGGGGATGAGCAGCTCTTC
TRBV6-1	TRBD1	TRBJ2-5	.	CASPPPGTDMEETQYF	TGTGCCAGCCCACCCCCCGGGACAGATATGGAAGAGACCCAGTACTTC
TRBV19	TRBD1	TRBJ2-7	few	CASSVTRDSLYEQYF	TGTGCCAGTAGTGTCACTCGGGACAGCCTCTACGAGCAGTACTTC
TRBV3-1	.	TRBJ2-6	.	CASRPDVGANVLTF	TGTGCCAGCAGACCAGACGTTGGGGCCAACGTCCTGACTTTC
TRBV7-9	.	TRBJ2-7	.	CASSLPAASYEQYF	TGTGCCAGCAGCTTACCCGCGGCGTCGTACGAGCAGTACTTC
TRBV7-6	TRBD2	TRBJ2-3	.	CASSLVLAGASGTDTQYF	TGTGCCAGCAGCTTAGTCTTAGCGGGGGCCTCAGGCACAGATACGCAGTATTTT
TRBV12-3/TRBV12-4	TRBD1	TRBJ2-2	.	CASSGGQGAGNTGELFF	TGTGCCAGCAGTGGGGGACAGGGGGCCGGGAACACCGGGGAGCTGTTTTTT
TRBV15	TRBD1	TRBJ1-1	.	CATSRDRGDTEAFF	TGTGCCACCAGCAGAGACAGGGGGGACACTGAAGCTTTCTTT
TRBV18	.	TRBJ2-3	.	CASSPWDGTTDTQYF	TGTGCCAGCTCACCATGGGACGGGACCACAGATACGCAGTATTTT
TRBV12-3/TRBV12-4	.	TRBJ2-2	few	CASSSPRVGATGELFF	TGTGCCAGCAGTTCCCCACGGGTAGGGGCCACCGGGGAGCTGTTTTTT
TRBV27	TRBD2	TRBJ2-3	.	CASSHLLMGGPSDTQYF	TGTGCCAGCAGCCACCTACTAATGGGAGGGCCTTCAGATACGCAGTATTTT
TRBV7-6	.	TRBJ1-1	many	CASSLSSWGSAVEAFF	TGTGCCAGCAGCTTGTCTAGCTGGGGCAGTGCGGTAGAAGCTTTCTTT
TRBV6-5	TRBD2	TRBJ2-1	.	CASSYSAGGEYYNEQFF	TGTGCCAGCAGTTACTCTGCGGGGGGAGAGTACTACAATGAGCAGTTCTTC
TRBV13	.	TRBJ1-4	.	CVSSLGLGKLFF	TGTGTCAGCAGCTTAGGCCTGGGAAAACTGTTTTTT
TRBV27	TRBD1	TRBJ2-7	few	CASRSGTGGLYEQYF	TGTGCCAGCCGTTCCGGGACAGGGGGGCTCTACGAGCAGTACTTC
TRBV18	TRBD1	TRBJ1-5	.	CASSPGQGSYQPQHF	TGTGCCAGCTCACCCGGACAGGGGTCTTATCAGCCCCAGCATTTT
TRBV19	.	TRBJ1-2	few	CASTPPAHSVYGYTF	TGTGCCAGTACCCCCCCGGCCCACAGCGTCTATGGCTACACCTTC
TRBV2	.	TRBJ2-5	once	CANSDILIGVRETQYF	TGTGCCAACAGTGATATTCTAATAGGGGTGCGTGAGACCCAGTACTTC
TRBV7-6	TRBD2	TRBJ2-3	.	CASSFRASGGAGGTDTQYF	TGTGCCAGCAGCTTCCGGGCTAGCGGGGGGGCCGGGGGAACAGATACGCAGTATTTT
TRBV27	.	TRBJ1-1	many	CASSLPNTEAFF	TGTGCCAGCAGTTTACCGAACACTGAAGCTTTCTTT